This T cell receptor beta chain was captured in a study of T-cell reconstitution after alpha-beta-depleted transplantation in children (dated by TCRdb to 2016 to 2018). With respect to the entire study: Using TCR repertoire profiling, the study followed T-cell immune reconstitution in a quantitative way in children after TCRalphabeta/CD19-depleted allogeneic hematopoietic cell transplantation.

The method behind the library was PCR. Instrument on record: Illumina HiSeq 2500. TCR library preparation used molecular barcoding, with unique molecular identifiers applied to normalize quantification of the TCRbeta repertoire. TCRdb reworked the public reads: Q25 trimming with fastp, MiXCR clone assembly, productive beta chains retained. CDR3 protein sequences are deduplicated, and each keeps its most common genes and DNA. Present in this sample are tens of thousands of distinct CDR3 sequences, 4.9% of which were seen just once. 15% to 20% of the sample is held by the ten biggest clonotypes. The germline V gene supplies CDR1 MDHEN and CDR2 SYDVKM. The CDR3, cysteine through phenylalanine, is 15 amino acids long. Only the CDR3 part of the read is kept: 45 bases, read in frame from the first base. V is shortened by 3 bases, J by 6 bases, and the region joining them spans 15 bases. Overall study outcomes, separate from this receptor: Hyperexpanded clone frequencies declined over subsequent months; after one year, T-cell counts and TCRbeta diversity were mostly attributed to newly produced T cells. In some patients, high TCRbeta diversity at day 60 was attributed to recipient T cells and intrathymic progenitors that had survived conditioning. Apparently early alphabetaT-cell count recovery about two months after transplant reportedly relied on only several hundred rapidly expanded clones derived from non-depleted graft cells.

The table lists this clonotype with many counts. It lacks a known antigen. Base quality data are lacking; no much larger clone is found one base away. What the treatment or condition label conveys for this sample: allogeneic hematopoietic cell transplantation with graft depleted of TCRalphabeta T cells and CD19 B cells. TCRalphabeta/CD19-depleted allogeneic hematopoietic cell grafts were given to the transplant recipients, all of whom were children. The sequencing used PBMCs, mostly from graft donor cells, collected 180 days after TCRalphabeta/CD19-depleted stem cell transplant. The chain uses TRBV28 and TRBJ2-1; the D segment could be TRBD2, given 5 matching bases. The TCR was taken from a boy in the first two years of life who had a stem cell transplant for acute myeloid leukemia, so the T cells may come from the graft donor. CDR3 protein: CASSFGGRLGNEQFF. The DNA reads TGTGCCAGCAGTTTTGGAGGACGTTTGGGCAATGAGCAGTTCTTC.